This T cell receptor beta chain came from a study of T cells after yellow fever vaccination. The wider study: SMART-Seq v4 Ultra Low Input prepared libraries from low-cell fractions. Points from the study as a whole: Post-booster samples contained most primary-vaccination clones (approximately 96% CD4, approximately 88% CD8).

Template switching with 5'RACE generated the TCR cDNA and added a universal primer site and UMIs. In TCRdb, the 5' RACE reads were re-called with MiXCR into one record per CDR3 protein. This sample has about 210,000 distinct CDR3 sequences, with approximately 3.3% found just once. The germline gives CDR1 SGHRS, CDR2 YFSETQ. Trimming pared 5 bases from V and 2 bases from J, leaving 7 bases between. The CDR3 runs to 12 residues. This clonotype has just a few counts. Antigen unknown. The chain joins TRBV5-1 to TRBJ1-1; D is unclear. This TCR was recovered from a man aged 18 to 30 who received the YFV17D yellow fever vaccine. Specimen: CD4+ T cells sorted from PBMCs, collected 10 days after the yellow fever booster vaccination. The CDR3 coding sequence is TGCGCCAGCAGATTTACCAACACTGAAGCTTTCTTT. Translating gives CASRFTNTEAFF.